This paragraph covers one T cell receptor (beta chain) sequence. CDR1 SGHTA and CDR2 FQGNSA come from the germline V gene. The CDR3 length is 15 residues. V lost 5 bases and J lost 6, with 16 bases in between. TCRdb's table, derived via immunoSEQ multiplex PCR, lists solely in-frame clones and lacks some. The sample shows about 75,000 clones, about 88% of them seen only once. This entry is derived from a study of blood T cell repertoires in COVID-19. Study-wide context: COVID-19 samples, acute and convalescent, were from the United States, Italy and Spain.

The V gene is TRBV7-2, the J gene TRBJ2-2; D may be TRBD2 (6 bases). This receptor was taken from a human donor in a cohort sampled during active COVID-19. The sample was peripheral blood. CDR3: CASSRVGGLAGELFF. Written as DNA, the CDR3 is TGTGCCAGCAGCCGTGTTGGGGGACTGGCCGGGGAGCTGTTTTTT.